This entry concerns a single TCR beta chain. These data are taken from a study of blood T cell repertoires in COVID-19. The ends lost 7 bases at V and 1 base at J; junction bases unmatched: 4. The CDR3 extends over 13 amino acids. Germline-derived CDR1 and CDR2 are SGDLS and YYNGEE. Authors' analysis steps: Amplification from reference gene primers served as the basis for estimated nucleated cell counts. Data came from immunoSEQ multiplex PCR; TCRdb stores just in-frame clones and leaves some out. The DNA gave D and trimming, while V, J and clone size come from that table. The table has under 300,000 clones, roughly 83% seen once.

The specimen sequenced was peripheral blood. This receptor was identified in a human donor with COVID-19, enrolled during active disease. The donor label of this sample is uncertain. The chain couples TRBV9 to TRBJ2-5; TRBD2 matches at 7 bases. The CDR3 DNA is TGTGCCAGCGCGGGAGCCATCCAAGAGACCCAGTACTTC. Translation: CASAGAIQETQYF.